The rows below give T cell receptor beta chains drawn from one sample of a study of T cell repertoires in cytomegalovirus infection. The antigens of these receptors remain unknown. TCRdb fed the reads into MiXCR, producing one record per CDR3 protein. The sample records approximately 1,000,000 distinct CDR3 sequences, roughly a third being singletons. The source was cultured CD8+ T cells from PBMCs, collected from culture after CMV antigen stimulation. The receptors here all came from a human donor in good health (CMV status not recorded). Some clones in this sample may be carry-over from other donors' samples. The CDR3 runs from the conserved cysteine through the conserved F or W. A D gene is named only where the DNA matches it firmly. Not all rows give a size; the values are once, few, many and, for expanded clones, a class.

d_call j_call clone_size v_call cdr3_aa cdr3_nt
TRBD2 TRBJ2-3 . TRBV5-4 CASNPAGGPTDTQYF TGTGCCAGCAACCCAGCGGGGGGGCCCACAGATACGCAGTATTTT
TRBD1 TRBJ1-5 . TRBV7-2 CASRQTGNQPQHF TGTGCCAGCAGACAGACAGGGAATCAGCCCCAGCATTTT
. TRBJ1-1 many TRBV6-5 CASSYSTGANTEAFF TGTGCCAGCAGTTACTCTACGGGGGCGAACACTGAAGCTTTCTTT
. TRBJ2-1 . TRBV4-1 CASSQVGGYEQFF TGCGCCAGCAGCCAAGTTGGGGGCTATGAGCAGTTCTTC
. TRBJ2-1 many TRBV7-8 CASSLEGWNEQFF TGTGCCAGCAGCTTAGAAGGGTGGAATGAGCAGTTCTTC
. TRBJ2-1 . TRBV6-1 CASSEAAGIYSEQFF TGTGCCAGCAGTGAAGCGGCGGGGATTTACAGTGAGCAGTTCTTC
. TRBJ2-6 many TRBV7-9 CASSFRDPHSGANVLTF TGTGCCAGCAGCTTCAGGGACCCCCACTCTGGGGCCAACGTCCTGACTTTC
. TRBJ2-3 . TRBV15 CATSRGTVTDTQYF TGTGCCACCAGCAGAGGGACTGTCACAGATACGCAGTATTTT
. TRBJ2-6 few TRBV7-6 CASSANQGYGANVLTF TGTGCCAGCAGCGCCAATCAGGGGTATGGGGCCAACGTCCTGACTTTC
TRBD2 TRBJ2-3 few TRBV6-5 CASRFTGGSTDTQYF TGTGCCAGCAGATTTACCGGGGGGAGCACAGATACGCAGTATTTT
. TRBJ2-2 . TRBV6-2/TRBV6-3 CASSYAGLLGTGELFF TGTGCCAGCAGTTACGCCGGGTTGTTGGGCACCGGGGAGCTGTTTTTT
. TRBJ2-2 few TRBV29-1 CSVASGGELFF TGCAGCGTGGCGTCGGGCGGGGAGCTGTTTTTT
. TRBJ1-2 few TRBV15 CATSRDKGLTGVYGYTF TGTGCCACCAGCAGAGATAAGGGCCTCACCGGGGTCTATGGCTACACCTTC
TRBD1 TRBJ1-4 . TRBV12-3/TRBV12-4 CASTHDQDRGEKLFF TGTGCCAGCACCCATGATCAGGACAGGGGCGAAAAACTGTTTTTT
. TRBJ2-5 . TRBV7-8 CASSFASYSETQYF TGTGCCAGCAGCTTTGCGTCCTACTCAGAGACCCAGTACTTC
TRBD2 TRBJ2-5 . TRBV6-1 CASSPGGPWETQYF TGTGCCAGTAGCCCGGGGGGGCCTTGGGAGACCCAGTACTTC
. TRBJ1-5 . TRBV19 CASRHTGIGNQPQHF TGTGCCAGTAGACACACAGGGATAGGCAATCAGCCCCAGCATTTT